Listed below are T cell receptor beta chains from one sample, sequenced in a study of blood T cell repertoires in COVID-19. Clones were read by immunoSEQ multiplex PCR, and TCRdb kept only the in-frame ones, dropping some. Among about 270,000 clones listed, approximately 83% were seen once. Input material: peripheral blood. The source of these receptors is a human donor in a cohort sampled during active COVID-19. Both conserved end residues are part of each CDR3. A D gene is named only where the DNA matches it firmly. Expanded clones get a size class; other rows say once, few or many, or leave the size out.

v_gene: TRBV14
j_gene: TRBJ2-5
d_gene: NA
abundance: NA
CDR3nt: TGTGCCAGCAGACCCTCCGGCCAAGAGACCCAGTACTTC
CDR3aa: CASRPSGQETQYF

v_gene: TRBV28
j_gene: TRBJ2-5
d_gene: NA
abundance: NA
CDR3nt: TGTGCCAGCAGCTTTTCGCCAGGTCAAGAGACCCAGTACTTC
CDR3aa: CASSFSPGQETQYF

v_gene: TRBV6-5
j_gene: TRBJ2-5
d_gene: NA
abundance: NA
CDR3nt: TGTGCCAGCAGGTGGGACTCCCATCGGGAGACCCAGTACTTC
CDR3aa: CASRWDSHRETQYF

v_gene: TRBV5-5
j_gene: TRBJ1-5
d_gene: NA
abundance: NA
CDR3nt: TGTGCCAGCAGCTTGGGCGGGACTCCTAATCAGCCCCAGCATTTT
CDR3aa: CASSLGGTPNQPQHF

v_gene: TRBV19
j_gene: TRBJ2-2
d_gene: NA
abundance: NA
CDR3nt: TGTGCCAGTAGTATCGTCCCCGGGGGGCCGGCCGGGGAGCTGTTTTTT
CDR3aa: CASSIVPGGPAGELFF

v_gene: TRBV6-2/TRBV6-3
j_gene: TRBJ2-1
d_gene: TRBD2
abundance: NA
CDR3nt: TGTGCCAGCAGTGGTACAACTAGCGGGACCCCCTACAATGAGCAGTTCTTC
CDR3aa: CASSGTTSGTPYNEQFF

v_gene: TRBV7-9
j_gene: TRBJ1-1
d_gene: NA
abundance: few
CDR3nt: TGTGCCAGCAGCTTGGCAGCGGAAGAAGCTTTCTTT
CDR3aa: CASSLAAEEAFF

v_gene: TRBV9
j_gene: TRBJ2-5
d_gene: TRBD2
abundance: NA
CDR3nt: TGTGCCAGCAGCGTAGCGGGGTGGGGTAGCGGGAGCCAAGAGACCCAGTACTTC
CDR3aa: CASSVAGWGSGSQETQYF

v_gene: TRBV28
j_gene: TRBJ1-1
d_gene: TRBD1
abundance: few
CDR3nt: TGTGCCAGCAGCCCTTTCGGGGCCCGGGACAGGGGGCTGAACACTGAAGCTTTCTTT
CDR3aa: CASSPFGARDRGLNTEAFF

v_gene: TRBV7-8
j_gene: TRBJ1-1
d_gene: NA
abundance: NA
CDR3nt: TGTGCCAGCAGCTTAGGGGCAGGTGAAGCTTTCTTT
CDR3aa: CASSLGAGEAFF

v_gene: TRBV9
j_gene: TRBJ1-6
d_gene: NA
abundance: NA
CDR3nt: TGTGCCAGCAGCGTACTGGGCCATTATAATTCACCCCTCCACTTT
CDR3aa: CASSVLGHYNSPLHF

v_gene: TRBV10-3
j_gene: TRBJ1-5
d_gene: NA
abundance: NA
CDR3nt: TGTGCCATCAGTGACGTTGGCAATCAGCCCCAGCATTTT
CDR3aa: CAISDVGNQPQHF

v_gene: TRBV14
j_gene: TRBJ2-7
d_gene: NA
abundance: few
CDR3nt: TGTGCCAGCAGCCAGAACGCTGGACAGCTTCCTCGGTACTTC
CDR3aa: CASSQNAGQLPRYF

v_gene: TRBV9
j_gene: TRBJ2-2
d_gene: NA
abundance: once
CDR3nt: TGTGCCAGCAGCGAGACTACGCACACCGGGGAGCTGTTTTTT
CDR3aa: CASSETTHTGELFF

v_gene: TRBV10-3
j_gene: TRBJ1-1
d_gene: NA
abundance: NA
CDR3nt: TGTGCCATCAGTGAGTCGCGAAACACTGAAGCTTTCTTT
CDR3aa: CAISESRNTEAFF

v_gene: TRBV7-2
j_gene: TRBJ1-5
d_gene: NA
abundance: NA
CDR3nt: TGTGCCAGCAGCTTAGACGGGGGTAGCAATCAGCCCCAGCATTTT
CDR3aa: CASSLDGGSNQPQHF

v_gene: TRBV19
j_gene: TRBJ1-1
d_gene: TRBD1
abundance: NA
CDR3nt: TGTGCCAGTAGTAGGCAGGGGGGAGGCACTGAAGCTTTCTTT
CDR3aa: CASSRQGGGTEAFF

v_gene: TRBV7-9
j_gene: TRBJ1-4
d_gene: TRBD1
abundance: NA
CDR3nt: TGTGCCAGCAGCGCCAGTGGGACAGCCGGGGGTGAAAAACTGTTTTTT
CDR3aa: CASSASGTAGGEKLFF

v_gene: TRBV6-2/TRBV6-3
j_gene: TRBJ2-2
d_gene: NA
abundance: NA
CDR3nt: TGTGCCAGCAGCGACAGCGACTCCAGGACCGGGGAGCTGTTTTTT
CDR3aa: CASSDSDSRTGELFF

v_gene: TRBV14
j_gene: TRBJ1-2
d_gene: TRBD1
abundance: once
CDR3nt: TGTGCCAGCAGTCGCGACAGGGTGTATGGCTACACCTTC
CDR3aa: CASSRDRVYGYTF

v_gene: TRBV18
j_gene: TRBJ2-4
d_gene: NA
abundance: NA
CDR3nt: TGTGCCAGCTCACCAGCAGGACAAGAAAACATTCAGTACTTC
CDR3aa: CASSPAGQENIQYF

v_gene: TRBV20-1
j_gene: TRBJ2-7
d_gene: TRBD2
abundance: few
CDR3nt: TGCAGTGCTAGTTTTGGGACTAGCGGGATGGTCGAGCAGTACTTC
CDR3aa: CSASFGTSGMVEQYF

v_gene: TRBV19
j_gene: TRBJ2-1
d_gene: TRBD2
abundance: NA
CDR3nt: TGTGCCAGTAGTAGCTTATCTAGCGGTTACAATGAGCAGTTCTTC
CDR3aa: CASSSLSSGYNEQFF

v_gene: TRBV28
j_gene: TRBJ2-1
d_gene: TRBD1
abundance: NA
CDR3nt: TGTGCCAGCAGACAGGGGGCCTACAATGAGCAGTTCTTC
CDR3aa: CASRQGAYNEQFF

v_gene: TRBV12-3/TRBV12-4
j_gene: TRBJ1-2
d_gene: NA
abundance: NA
CDR3nt: TGTGCCAGCAGACCCCTTACAGTGAATGGCTACACCTTC
CDR3aa: CASRPLTVNGYTF

v_gene: TRBV5-1
j_gene: TRBJ2-2
d_gene: TRBD2
abundance: NA
CDR3nt: TGCGCCAGCAGCTTGGTGGGACTAGCGGACACCGGGGAGCTGTTTTTT
CDR3aa: CASSLVGLADTGELFF

v_gene: TRBV2
j_gene: TRBJ2-7
d_gene: TRBD1
abundance: NA
CDR3nt: TGTGCCAGCAGTGTCCGGGACAGAGGCGAGCAGTACTTC
CDR3aa: CASSVRDRGEQYF

v_gene: TRBV5-4
j_gene: TRBJ2-1
d_gene: TRBD2
abundance: NA
CDR3nt: TGTGCCAGCACCTTGACTAGCGGGAGAAATGAGCAGTTCTTC
CDR3aa: CASTLTSGRNEQFF

v_gene: TRBV27
j_gene: TRBJ2-7
d_gene: TRBD2
abundance: NA
CDR3nt: TGTGCCAGCAGTTATCTCGCGGGAGGACCAAAACAATACGAGCAGTACTTC
CDR3aa: CASSYLAGGPKQYEQYF

v_gene: TRBV14
j_gene: TRBJ1-2
d_gene: NA
abundance: NA
CDR3nt: TGTGCCAGCAGCCAAAACCAGAACGAACCTGCCTATGGCTACACCTTC
CDR3aa: CASSQNQNEPAYGYTF

v_gene: TRBV10-3
j_gene: TRBJ1-2
d_gene: NA
abundance: NA
CDR3nt: TGTGCCATCAGCGGGACTCCGCATGGCTACACCTTC
CDR3aa: CAISGTPHGYTF

v_gene: TRBV13
j_gene: TRBJ2-1
d_gene: TRBD2
abundance: NA
CDR3nt: TGTGCCAGCAGCTTAGGTGGGACTAGCTATCTCGATGAGCAGTTCTTC
CDR3aa: CASSLGGTSYLDEQFF

v_gene: TRBV7-2
j_gene: TRBJ2-1
d_gene: TRBD1
abundance: NA
CDR3nt: TGTGCCAGCAGCTCCTCGGGACAGGGTTTCTATGAGCAGTTCTTC
CDR3aa: CASSSSGQGFYEQFF

v_gene: TRBV19
j_gene: TRBJ1-4
d_gene: TRBD1
abundance: NA
CDR3nt: TGTGCCAGTAACGTCGCGCTGACAGGGGTTAATGAAAAACTGTTTTTT
CDR3aa: CASNVALTGVNEKLFF

v_gene: TRBV9
j_gene: TRBJ2-1
d_gene: TRBD2
abundance: NA
CDR3nt: TGTGCCAGCAGCGTTCTCGGGGGGTTCTACAATGAGCAGTTCTTC
CDR3aa: CASSVLGGFYNEQFF

v_gene: TRBV7-2
j_gene: TRBJ2-2
d_gene: TRBD2
abundance: once
CDR3nt: TGTGCCAGCAGCTTTAGCGGGACATCCACCGGGGAGCTGTTTTTT
CDR3aa: CASSFSGTSTGELFF

v_gene: TRBV19
j_gene: TRBJ2-1
d_gene: NA
abundance: once
CDR3nt: TGTGCCAGTAGCAGCAGCCGGAGTGAGCAGTTCTTC
CDR3aa: CASSSSRSEQFF

v_gene: TRBV7-2
j_gene: TRBJ2-3
d_gene: TRBD2
abundance: NA
CDR3nt: TGTGCCAGCAGCGTATCTAGCGGGAGGGCAGATACGCAGTATTTT
CDR3aa: CASSVSSGRADTQYF

v_gene: TRBV6-5
j_gene: TRBJ2-7
d_gene: TRBD1
abundance: NA
CDR3nt: TGTGCCAGCAGTCAGGGGGCGCCCCCCTACGAGCAGTACTTC
CDR3aa: CASSQGAPPYEQYF

v_gene: TRBV5-1
j_gene: TRBJ1-6
d_gene: NA
abundance: NA
CDR3nt: TGCGCCAGCAGCTTGGTTGGAGCTAATTCACCCCTCCACTTT
CDR3aa: CASSLVGANSPLHF

v_gene: TRBV21-1
j_gene: TRBJ2-7
d_gene: NA
abundance: NA
CDR3nt: TGTGCCAGCAGCTCCCAAGGGACAGGGGTCGAGCAGTACTTC
CDR3aa: CASSSQGTGVEQYF

v_gene: TRBV23-1
j_gene: TRBJ2-2
d_gene: NA
abundance: few
CDR3nt: TGCGCCAGCCCCCTCGGGGACACCGGGGAGCTGTTTTTT
CDR3aa: CASPLGDTGELFF

v_gene: TRBV20-1
j_gene: TRBJ1-2
d_gene: NA
abundance: NA
CDR3nt: TGCAGTGCTCCTCAACGGGGAGGCTACACCTTC
CDR3aa: CSAPQRGGYTF

v_gene: TRBV7-2
j_gene: TRBJ2-5
d_gene: TRBD2
abundance: NA
CDR3nt: TGTGCCAGCAGCTTATACGGACTAGCGGGACTAGGAGAGACCCAGTACTTC
CDR3aa: CASSLYGLAGLGETQYF

v_gene: TRBV7-9
j_gene: TRBJ1-1
d_gene: NA
abundance: once
CDR3nt: TGTGCCAGCACCTTAATCATGAACACTGAAGCTTTCTTT
CDR3aa: CASTLIMNTEAFF

v_gene: TRBV9
j_gene: TRBJ2-3
d_gene: NA
abundance: NA
CDR3nt: TGTGCCAGCAGCTCCCGTGGGATAGCGGGCACAGATACGCAGTATTTT
CDR3aa: CASSSRGIAGTDTQYF

v_gene: TRBV25-1
j_gene: TRBJ2-5
d_gene: TRBD2
abundance: NA
CDR3nt: TGTGCCAGCAGGCGGGGGGGACGAGGGCAATACGAGACCCAGTACTTC
CDR3aa: CASRRGGRGQYETQYF

v_gene: TRBV19
j_gene: TRBJ2-7
d_gene: TRBD1
abundance: NA
CDR3nt: TGTGCCAGTAGTATAACCAGGGGGTACGAGCAGTACTTC
CDR3aa: CASSITRGYEQYF

v_gene: TRBV5-6
j_gene: TRBJ1-1
d_gene: NA
abundance: NA
CDR3nt: TGTGCCAGCAGCCGTCAGGGTGTCTCTGAAGCTTTCTTT
CDR3aa: CASSRQGVSEAFF

v_gene: TRBV7-3
j_gene: TRBJ2-3
d_gene: TRBD2
abundance: NA
CDR3nt: TGTGCCAGCAGCTTAGGAGGACTAGCGGGAGGAGGAGATACGCAGTATTTT
CDR3aa: CASSLGGLAGGGDTQYF

v_gene: TRBV19
j_gene: TRBJ2-5
d_gene: NA
abundance: NA
CDR3nt: TGTGCCAGTAGTCCCAGGACTCAACAAGAGACCCAGTACTTC
CDR3aa: CASSPRTQQETQYF